This TCR beta chain was observed in a study of PD-1 blockade in classical Hodgkin lymphoma. Clones were sequenced by immunoSEQ multiplex PCR, and TCRdb holds only the in-frame ones, with some missing. The sample contains 13,000 to 15,000 clones, roughly nine tenths of which appear only once. Germline CDR1 and CDR2: KGHSH and LQKENI. J lost 5 bases, V lost 4 bases, and 7 bases had no gene match. This CDR3 contains 14 residues. Time point meaning: newly diagnosed, previously untreated cHL patient sample. By magnetic negative selection, CD8+ T cells were isolated from the thawed PBMCs. PBMCs from patients with newly diagnosed, untreated classical Hodgkin lymphoma served as a comparison group for the relapsed/refractory trial patients. As to this clone: The antigen is undetermined.

Study conclusions and caveats: Why repertoires differed is undefined; disease activity or prior therapy possibly contributed. As was reported, newly diagnosed patients showed lower baseline TCR diversity than healthy donors did.

Sequenced input: CD8+ T cells from blood. V and J are TRBV18 and TRBJ2-5; 7 positions match TRBD1. The TCR comes from a human donor with classical Hodgkin lymphoma. CDR3 region: CASSQMTGWETQYF. The CDR3 DNA is TGTGCCAGCTCACAGATGACAGGGTGGGAGACCCAGTACTTC.